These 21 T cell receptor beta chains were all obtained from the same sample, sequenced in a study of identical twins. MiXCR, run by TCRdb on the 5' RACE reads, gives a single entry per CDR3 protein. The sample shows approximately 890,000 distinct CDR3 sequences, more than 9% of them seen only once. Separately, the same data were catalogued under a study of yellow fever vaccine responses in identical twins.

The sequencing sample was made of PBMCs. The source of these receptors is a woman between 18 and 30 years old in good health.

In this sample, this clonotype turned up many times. The CDR3 loop reads CASSLWLYEQYF. CDR3 coding DNA: TGTGCCAGCAGTTTATGGCTCTACGAGCAGTACTTC. The rearrangement joins TRBV12-3 or TRBV12-4 to TRBJ2-7; D not certain. There are 12 residues in the CDR3. V was pared by 2 bases and J by 3 bases, with 5 bases between.

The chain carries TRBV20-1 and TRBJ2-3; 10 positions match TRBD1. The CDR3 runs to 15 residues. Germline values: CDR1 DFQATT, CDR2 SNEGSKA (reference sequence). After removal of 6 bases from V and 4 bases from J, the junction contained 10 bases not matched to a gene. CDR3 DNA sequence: TGCAGTGCCTCCATCCGGGACAGGGGTGCAGATACGCAGTATTTT. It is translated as CSASIRDRGADTQYF.

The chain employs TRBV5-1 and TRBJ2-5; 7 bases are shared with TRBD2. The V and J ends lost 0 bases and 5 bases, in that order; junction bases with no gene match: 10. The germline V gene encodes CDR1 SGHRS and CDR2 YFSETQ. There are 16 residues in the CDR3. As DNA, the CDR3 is TGCGCCAGCAGCTTGGCGGTCCCGGGAGGAAGGGAGACCCAGTACTTC. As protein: CASSLAVPGGRETQYF.

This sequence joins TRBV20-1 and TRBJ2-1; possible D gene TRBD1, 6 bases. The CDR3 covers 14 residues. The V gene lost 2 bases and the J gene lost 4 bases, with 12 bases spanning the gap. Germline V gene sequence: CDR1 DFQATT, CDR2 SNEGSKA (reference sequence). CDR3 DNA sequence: TGCAGTGCTAGAAGTTGGGACACGTACAATGAGCAGTTCTTC. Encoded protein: CSARSWDTYNEQFF.

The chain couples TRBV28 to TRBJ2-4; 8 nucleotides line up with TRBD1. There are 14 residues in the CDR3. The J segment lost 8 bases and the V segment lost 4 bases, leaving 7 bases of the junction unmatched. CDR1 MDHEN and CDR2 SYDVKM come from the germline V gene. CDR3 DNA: TGTGCCAGCAGTTGGGCAGGGGGCTTGGACATTCAGTACTTC. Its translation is CASSWAGGLDIQYF.

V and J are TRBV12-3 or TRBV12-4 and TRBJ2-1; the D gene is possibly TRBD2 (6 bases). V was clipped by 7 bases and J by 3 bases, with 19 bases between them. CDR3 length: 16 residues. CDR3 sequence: CASIPSVSGNYNEQFF. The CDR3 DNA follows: TGTGCCAGCATTCCATCTGTTAGCGGAAACTACAATGAGCAGTTCTTC.

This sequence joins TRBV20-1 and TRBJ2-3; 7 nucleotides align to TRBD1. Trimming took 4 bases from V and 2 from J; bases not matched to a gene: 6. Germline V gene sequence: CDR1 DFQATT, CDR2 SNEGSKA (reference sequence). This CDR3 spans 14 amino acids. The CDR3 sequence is CSATRGRVTDTQYF. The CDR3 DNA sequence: TGCAGTGCTACGAGGGGGCGGGTCACAGATACGCAGTATTTT.

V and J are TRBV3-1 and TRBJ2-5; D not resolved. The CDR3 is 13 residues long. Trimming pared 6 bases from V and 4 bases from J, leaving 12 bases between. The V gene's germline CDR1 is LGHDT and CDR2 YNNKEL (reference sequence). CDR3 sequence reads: CASRARWVETQYF. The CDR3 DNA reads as TGTGCCAGCAGAGCTAGGTGGGTAGAGACCCAGTACTTC.

The CDR3 DNA reads as TGTGCCAGCAGCCAACAGGGAAACAATCAGCCCCAGCATTTT. Its protein is CASSQQGNNQPQHF. The chain employs TRBV6-1 and TRBJ1-5; perhaps TRBD1 as D (6 bases). The CDR3 extends over 14 amino acids. Trimming shortened V by 6 bases and J by 3 bases, and 12 bases separated the two germline ends. Germline assignment: CDR1 MNHNS and CDR2 SASEGT.

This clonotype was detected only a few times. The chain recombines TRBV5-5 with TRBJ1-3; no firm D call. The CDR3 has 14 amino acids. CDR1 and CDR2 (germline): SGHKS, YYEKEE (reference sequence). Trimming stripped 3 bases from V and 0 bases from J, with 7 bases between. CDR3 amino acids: CASSWAVSGNTIYF. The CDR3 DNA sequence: TGTGCCAGCAGCTGGGCAGTCTCTGGAAACACCATATATTTT.

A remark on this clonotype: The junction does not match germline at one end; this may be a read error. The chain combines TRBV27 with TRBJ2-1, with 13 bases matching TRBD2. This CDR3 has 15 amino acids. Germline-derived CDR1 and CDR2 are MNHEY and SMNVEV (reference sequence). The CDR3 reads CASRDRLAGGYEEFF. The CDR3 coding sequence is TGTGCCAGCAGGGACAGACTAGCGGGAGGATATGAGGAGTTCTTC.

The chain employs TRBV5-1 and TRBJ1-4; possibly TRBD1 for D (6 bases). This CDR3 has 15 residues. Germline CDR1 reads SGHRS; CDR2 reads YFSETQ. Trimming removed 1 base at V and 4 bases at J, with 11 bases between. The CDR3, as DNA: TGCGCCAGCAGCTTGACCGGGACAAGTAATGAAAAACTGTTTTTT. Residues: CASSLTGTSNEKLFF.

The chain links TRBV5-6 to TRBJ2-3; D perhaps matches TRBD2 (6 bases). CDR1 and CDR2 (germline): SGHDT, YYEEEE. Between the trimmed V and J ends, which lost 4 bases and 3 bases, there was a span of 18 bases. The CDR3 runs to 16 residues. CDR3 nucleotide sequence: TGTGCCAGCAGCCGGCGAACGGGGGTTCGTACAGATACGCAGTATTTT. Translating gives CASSRRTGVRTDTQYF. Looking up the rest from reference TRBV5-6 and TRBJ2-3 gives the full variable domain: DAGVTQSPTHLIKTRGQQVTLRCSPKSGHDTVSWYQQALGQGPQFIFQYYEEEERQRGNFPDRFSGHQFPNYSSELNVNALLLGDSALYLCASSRRTGVRTDTQYFGPGTRLTVL.

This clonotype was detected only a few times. Written as DNA, the CDR3 is TGTGCCAGCAGTAGGGCTAGCGGGAGTTTCCTCACAGATACGCAGTATTTT. Its translation: CASSRASGSFLTDTQYF. This chain joins TRBV27 and TRBJ2-3; TRBD2 matches at 10 bases. This CDR3 region has 17 residues. V trimming: 5 bases; J trimming: 2 bases; junction bases outside the gene matches: 10. The germline CDR1 and CDR2 sequences are MNHEY and SMNVEV (reference sequence).

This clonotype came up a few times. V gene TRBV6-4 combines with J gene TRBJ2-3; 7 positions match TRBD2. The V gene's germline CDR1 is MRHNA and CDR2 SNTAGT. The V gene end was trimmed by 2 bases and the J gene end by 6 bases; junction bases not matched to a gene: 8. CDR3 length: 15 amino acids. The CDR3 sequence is CASSDRAGSGDTQYF. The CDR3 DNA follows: TGTGCCAGCAGTGACCGAGCGGGATCTGGGGATACGCAGTATTTT.

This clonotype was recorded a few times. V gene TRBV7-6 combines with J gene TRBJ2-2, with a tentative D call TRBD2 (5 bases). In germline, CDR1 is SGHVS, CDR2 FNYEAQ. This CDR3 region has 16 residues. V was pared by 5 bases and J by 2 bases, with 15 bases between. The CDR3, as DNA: TGTGCCAGCAGCCGAGGGAATGGACTCAACACCGGGGAGCTGTTTTTT. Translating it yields CASSRGNGLNTGELFF.

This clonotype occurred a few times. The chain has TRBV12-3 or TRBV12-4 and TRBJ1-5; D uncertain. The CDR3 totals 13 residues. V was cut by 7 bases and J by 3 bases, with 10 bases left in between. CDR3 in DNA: TGTGCCAGCACCTCGGGCACCAATCAGCCCCAGCATTTT. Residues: CASTSGTNQPQHF.

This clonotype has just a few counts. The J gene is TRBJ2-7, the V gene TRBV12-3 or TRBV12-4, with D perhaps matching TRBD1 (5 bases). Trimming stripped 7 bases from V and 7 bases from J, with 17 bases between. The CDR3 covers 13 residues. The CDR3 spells CASTLGGAREQYF. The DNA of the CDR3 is TGTGCCAGCACCCTAGGTGGGGCGAGGGAGCAGTACTTC.

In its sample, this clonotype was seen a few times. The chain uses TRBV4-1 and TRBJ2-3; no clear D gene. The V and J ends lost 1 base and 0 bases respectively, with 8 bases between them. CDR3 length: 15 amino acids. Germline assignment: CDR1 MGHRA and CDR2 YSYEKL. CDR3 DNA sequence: TGCGCCAGCAGCCAAGGCTGGGGTAGCACAGATACGCAGTATTTT. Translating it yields CASSQGWGSTDTQYF.

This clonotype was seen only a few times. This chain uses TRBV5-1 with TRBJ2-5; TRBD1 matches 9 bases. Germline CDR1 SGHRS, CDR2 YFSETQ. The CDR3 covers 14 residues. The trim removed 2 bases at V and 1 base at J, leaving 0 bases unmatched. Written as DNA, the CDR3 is TGCGCCAGCAGCTTACAGGGGGCCCAAGAGACCCAGTACTTC. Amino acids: CASSLQGAQETQYF.

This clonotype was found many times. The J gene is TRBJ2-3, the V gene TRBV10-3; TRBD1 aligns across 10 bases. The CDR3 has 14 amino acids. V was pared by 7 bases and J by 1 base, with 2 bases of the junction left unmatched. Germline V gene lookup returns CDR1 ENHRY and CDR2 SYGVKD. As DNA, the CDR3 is TGTGCCATCACTGGGACAGGGGGCACAGATACGCAGTATTTT. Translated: CAITGTGGTDTQYF.